This T cell receptor (beta chain) was sequenced for a study of CD8+CD57+ T cells in acquired aplastic anemia. At the level of the study: Average DNA yield from sorted CD4+ and CD8+ cells was around 3 ug.

Investigators profiled TCR beta VDJ and CDR3 from genomic DNA template. TCRdb analysed the reads with MiXCR anew, one entry per CDR3 protein. The sample has some 140,000 distinct CDR3 sequences, 40% to 65% seen once. Whoever was chosen for sequencing had shown CD8+CD57+ cell expansion by flow cytometry. Patients had not yet gotten any therapy when their blood was taken for sampling. This TCR was recovered from a human donor with aplastic anemia. Source material: sorted CD4+, CD8+, or CD8+CD57+ T cells (not recorded which) from PBMCs.

The CDR3 nucleotides read TGTGCCAGCAGTTTGCGCGGGGAGCTGTTTTTT. Translating it yields CASSLRGELFF. The rearrangement links TRBV12-3 or TRBV12-4 to TRBJ2-2; D unclear. This CDR3 contains 11 residues. The V and J ends lost 3 bases and 7 bases respectively, with 3 bases between them.